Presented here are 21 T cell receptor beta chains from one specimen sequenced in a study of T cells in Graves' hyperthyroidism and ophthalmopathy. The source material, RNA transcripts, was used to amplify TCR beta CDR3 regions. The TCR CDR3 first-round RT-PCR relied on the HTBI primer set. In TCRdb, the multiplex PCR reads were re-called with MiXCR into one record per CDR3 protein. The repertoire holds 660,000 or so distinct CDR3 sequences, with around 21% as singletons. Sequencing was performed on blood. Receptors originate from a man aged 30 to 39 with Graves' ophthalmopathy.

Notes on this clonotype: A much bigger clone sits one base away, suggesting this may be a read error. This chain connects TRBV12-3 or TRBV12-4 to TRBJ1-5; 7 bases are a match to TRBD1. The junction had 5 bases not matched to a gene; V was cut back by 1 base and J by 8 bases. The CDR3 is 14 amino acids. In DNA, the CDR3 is TGTGCCAGCAGTTTAGGGGGACAGTCTAAGCCCCAGCATTTT. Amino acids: CASSLGGQSKPQHF.

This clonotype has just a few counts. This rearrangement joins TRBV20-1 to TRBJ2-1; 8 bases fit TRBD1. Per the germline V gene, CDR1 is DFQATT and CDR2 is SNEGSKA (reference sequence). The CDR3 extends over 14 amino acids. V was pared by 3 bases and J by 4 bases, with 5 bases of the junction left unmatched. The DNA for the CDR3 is TGCAGTGCTAGGGAGGACAGGGATTACAATGAGCAGTTCTTC. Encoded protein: CSAREDRDYNEQFF.

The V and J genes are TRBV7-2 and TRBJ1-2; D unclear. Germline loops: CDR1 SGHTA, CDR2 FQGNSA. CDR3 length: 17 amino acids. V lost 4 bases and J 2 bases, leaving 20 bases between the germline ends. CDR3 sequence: CASSSSRPDRENYGYTF. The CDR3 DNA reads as TGTGCCAGCAGCTCCAGCCGCCCCGATAGAGAAAACTATGGCTACACCTTC.

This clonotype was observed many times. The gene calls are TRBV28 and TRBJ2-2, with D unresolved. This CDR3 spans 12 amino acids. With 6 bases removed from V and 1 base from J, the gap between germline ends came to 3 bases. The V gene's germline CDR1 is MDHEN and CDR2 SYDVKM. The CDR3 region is CASRVNTGELFF. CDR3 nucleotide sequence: TGTGCCAGCAGGGTGAACACCGGGGAGCTGTTTTTT.

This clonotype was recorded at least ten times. Written as DNA, the CDR3 is TGTGCCTGTCGTACCGGGAGCTACGAGCAGTACTTC. This sequence encodes CACRTGSYEQYF. V usage is TRBV30 and J usage is TRBJ2-7, with D possibly matching TRBD2 (6 bases). The CDR3 runs 12 residues. Trimming pared 6 bases from V and 3 bases from J, leaving 12 bases between. Germline CDR1 GTSNPN, CDR2 SVGIG (reference sequence).

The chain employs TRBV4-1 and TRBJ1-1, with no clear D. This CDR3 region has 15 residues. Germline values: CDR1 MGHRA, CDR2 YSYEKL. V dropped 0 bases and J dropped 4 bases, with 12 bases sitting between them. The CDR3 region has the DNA TGCGCCAGCAGCCAAGACAGGCTAGTGGGCACTGAAGCTTTCTTT. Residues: CASSQDRLVGTEAFF.

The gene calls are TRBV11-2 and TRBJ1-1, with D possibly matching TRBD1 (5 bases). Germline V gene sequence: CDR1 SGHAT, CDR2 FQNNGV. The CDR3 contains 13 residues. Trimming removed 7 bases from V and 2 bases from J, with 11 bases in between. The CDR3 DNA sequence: TGTGCCAGCACCCGGACAACAAACACTGAAGCTTTCTTT. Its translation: CASTRTTNTEAFF.

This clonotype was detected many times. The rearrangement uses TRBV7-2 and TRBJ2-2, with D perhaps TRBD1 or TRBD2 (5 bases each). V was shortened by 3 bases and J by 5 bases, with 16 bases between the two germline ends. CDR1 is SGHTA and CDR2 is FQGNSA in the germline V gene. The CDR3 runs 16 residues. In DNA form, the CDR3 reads TGTGCCAGCAGCTTTATTGGGGGTACTCGGACCGGGGAGCTGTTTTTT. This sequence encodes CASSFIGGTRTGELFF.

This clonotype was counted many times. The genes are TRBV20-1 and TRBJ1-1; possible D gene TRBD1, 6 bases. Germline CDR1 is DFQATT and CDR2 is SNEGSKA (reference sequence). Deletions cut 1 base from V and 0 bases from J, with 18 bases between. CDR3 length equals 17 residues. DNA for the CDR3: TGCAGTGCTAGAGTTATCGGCAGGGGATCCCTGAACACTGAAGCTTTCTTT. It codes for CSARVIGRGSLNTEAFF.

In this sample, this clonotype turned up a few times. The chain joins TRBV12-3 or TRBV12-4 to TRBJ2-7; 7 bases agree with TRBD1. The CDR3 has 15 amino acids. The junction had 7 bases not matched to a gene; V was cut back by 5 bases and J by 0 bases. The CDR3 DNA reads TGTGCCAGCAGTACAGGGGCAAATCCCTCCTACGAGCAGTACTTC. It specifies CASSTGANPSYEQYF.

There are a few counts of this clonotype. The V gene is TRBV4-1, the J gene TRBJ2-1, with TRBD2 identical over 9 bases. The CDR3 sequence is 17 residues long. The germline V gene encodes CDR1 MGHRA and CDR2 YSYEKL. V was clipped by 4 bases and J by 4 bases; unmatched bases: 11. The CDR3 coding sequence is TGCGCCAGCAGCCCGAGAATATTGCGGGAGGGTTACAATGAGCAGTTCTTC. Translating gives CASSPRILREGYNEQFF.

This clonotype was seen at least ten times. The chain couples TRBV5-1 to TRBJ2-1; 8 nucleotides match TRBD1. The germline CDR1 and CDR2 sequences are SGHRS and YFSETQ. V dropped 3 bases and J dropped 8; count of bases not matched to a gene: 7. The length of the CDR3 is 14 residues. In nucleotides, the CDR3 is TGCGCCAGCAGCTCCATGGGGACAGGCGATGAGCAGTTCTTC. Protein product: CASSSMGTGDEQFF.

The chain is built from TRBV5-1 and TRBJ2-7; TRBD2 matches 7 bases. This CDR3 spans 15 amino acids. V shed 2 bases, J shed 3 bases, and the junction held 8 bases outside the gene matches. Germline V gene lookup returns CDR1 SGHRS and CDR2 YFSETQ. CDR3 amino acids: CASSLRDYTHYEQYF. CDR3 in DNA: TGCGCCAGCAGCTTAAGGGACTATACCCACTACGAGCAGTACTTC.

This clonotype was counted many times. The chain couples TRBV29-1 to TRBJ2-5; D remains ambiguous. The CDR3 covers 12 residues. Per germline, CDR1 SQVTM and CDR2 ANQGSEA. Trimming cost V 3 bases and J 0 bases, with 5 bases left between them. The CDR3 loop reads CSVEWDQETQYF. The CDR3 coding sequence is TGCAGCGTTGAGTGGGACCAAGAGACCCAGTACTTC.

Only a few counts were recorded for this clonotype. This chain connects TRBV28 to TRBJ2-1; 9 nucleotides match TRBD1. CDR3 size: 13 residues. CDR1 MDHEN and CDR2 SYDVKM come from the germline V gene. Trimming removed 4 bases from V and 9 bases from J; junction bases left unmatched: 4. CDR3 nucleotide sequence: TGTGCCAGCAGTTCCCCGACAGGGGGTGAGCAGTTCTTC. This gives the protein CASSSPTGGEQFF.

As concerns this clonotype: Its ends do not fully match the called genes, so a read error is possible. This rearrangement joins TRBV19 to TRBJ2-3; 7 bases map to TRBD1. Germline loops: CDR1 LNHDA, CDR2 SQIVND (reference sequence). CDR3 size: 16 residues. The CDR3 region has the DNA TGTGCCAGTAGTGTAGACAGGGAAGAGCACACAGATACGCAGTATTTT. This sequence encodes CASSVDREEHTDTQYF. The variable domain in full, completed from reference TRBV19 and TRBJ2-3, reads DGGITQSPKYLFRKEGQNVTLSCEQNLNHDAMYWYRQDPGQGLRLIYYSQIVNDFQKGDIAEGYSVSREKKESFPLTVTSAQKNPTAFYLCASSVDREEHTDTQYFGPGTRLTVL.

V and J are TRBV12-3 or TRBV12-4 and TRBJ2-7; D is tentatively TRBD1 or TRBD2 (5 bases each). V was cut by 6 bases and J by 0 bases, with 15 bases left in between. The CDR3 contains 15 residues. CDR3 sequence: CASSAMGTHSYEQYF. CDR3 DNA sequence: TGTGCCAGCAGCGCCATGGGGACCCACTCCTACGAGCAGTACTTC.

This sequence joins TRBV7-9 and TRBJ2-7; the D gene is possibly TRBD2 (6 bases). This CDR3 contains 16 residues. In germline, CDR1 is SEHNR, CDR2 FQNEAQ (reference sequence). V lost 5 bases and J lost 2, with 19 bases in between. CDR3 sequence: CASSHSGRGRAYEQYF. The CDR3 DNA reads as TGTGCCAGCAGCCACTCCGGGCGGGGCCGGGCCTACGAGCAGTACTTC.

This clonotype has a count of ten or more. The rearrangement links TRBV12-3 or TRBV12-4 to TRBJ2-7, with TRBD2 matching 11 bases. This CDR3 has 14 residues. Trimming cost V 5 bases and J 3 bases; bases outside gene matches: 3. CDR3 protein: CASSPGLADYEQYF. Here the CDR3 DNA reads TGTGCCAGCAGTCCGGGACTAGCGGACTACGAGCAGTACTTC.

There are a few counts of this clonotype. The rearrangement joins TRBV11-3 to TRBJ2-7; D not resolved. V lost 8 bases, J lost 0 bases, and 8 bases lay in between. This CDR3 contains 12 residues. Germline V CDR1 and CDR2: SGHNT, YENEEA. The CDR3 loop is CASEGNSYEQYF. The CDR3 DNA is TGTGCCAGCGAAGGCAACTCCTACGAGCAGTACTTC. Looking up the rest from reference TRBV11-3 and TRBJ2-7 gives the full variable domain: EAGVVQSPRYKIIEKKQPVAFWCNPISGHNTLYWYLQNLGQGPELLIRYENEEAVDDSQLPKDRFSAERLKGVDSTLKIQPAELGDSAVYLCASEGNSYEQYFGPGTRLTVT.

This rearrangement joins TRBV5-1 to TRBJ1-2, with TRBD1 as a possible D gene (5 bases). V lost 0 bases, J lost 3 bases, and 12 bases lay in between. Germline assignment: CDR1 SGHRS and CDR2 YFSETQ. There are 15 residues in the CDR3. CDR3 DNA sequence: TGCGCCAGCAGCTTGGACCCAGGGCAGGACTATGGCTACACCTTC. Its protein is CASSLDPGQDYGYTF.